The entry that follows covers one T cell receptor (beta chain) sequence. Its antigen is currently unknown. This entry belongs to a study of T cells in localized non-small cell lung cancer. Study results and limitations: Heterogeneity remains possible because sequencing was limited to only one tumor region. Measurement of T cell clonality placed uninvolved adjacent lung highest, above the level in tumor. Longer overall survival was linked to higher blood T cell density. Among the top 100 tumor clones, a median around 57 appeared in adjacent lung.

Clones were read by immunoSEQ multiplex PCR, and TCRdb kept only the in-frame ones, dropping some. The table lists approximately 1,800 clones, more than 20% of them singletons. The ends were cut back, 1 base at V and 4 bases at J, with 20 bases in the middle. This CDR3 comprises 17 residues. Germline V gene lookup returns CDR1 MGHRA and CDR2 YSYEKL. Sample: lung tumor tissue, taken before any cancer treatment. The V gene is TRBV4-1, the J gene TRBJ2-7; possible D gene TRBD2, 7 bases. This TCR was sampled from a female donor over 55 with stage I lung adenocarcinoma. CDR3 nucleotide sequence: TGCGCCAGCAGCCAAGGATGGGTACGGGGGGCTACGTACGAGCAGTACTTC. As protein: CASSQGWVRGATYEQYF.